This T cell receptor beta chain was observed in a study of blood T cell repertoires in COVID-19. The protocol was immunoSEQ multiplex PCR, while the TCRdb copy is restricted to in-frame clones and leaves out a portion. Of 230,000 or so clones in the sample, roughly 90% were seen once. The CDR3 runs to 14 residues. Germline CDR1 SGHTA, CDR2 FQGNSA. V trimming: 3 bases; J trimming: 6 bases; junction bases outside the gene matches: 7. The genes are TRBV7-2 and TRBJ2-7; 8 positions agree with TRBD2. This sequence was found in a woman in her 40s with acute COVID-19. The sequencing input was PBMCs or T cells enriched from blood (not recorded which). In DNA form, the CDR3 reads TGTGCCAGCAGCTTGTCCGCGGGGGGCCGCGAGCAGTACTTC. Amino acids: CASSLSAGGREQYF.